The subject of this entry is one TCR beta chain. Since a much larger clone is just one base distant, this may be a read error. Axillary draining lymph nodes of breast cancer patients supplied the node samples. This sample stems from a study of breast tumors, draining lymph nodes, adjacent tissues. CDR1 and CDR2 (germline): MNHNS, SASEGT. The CDR3 covers 12 residues. TCRdb re-analysed the multiplex PCR reads in MiXCR, keeping a single row per CDR3 protein. Of approximately 130,000 distinct CDR3 sequences listed, under 25% are singletons. Sequencing was done on a sample of axillary lymph node tissue. This chain uses TRBV6-1 with TRBJ2-5; no firm D call. This receptor was obtained from a female donor with breast cancer. Some clones in this sample may be carry-over from other donors' samples. DNA for the CDR3: TGTGCCAGCTCGGCTATCCAAGGGACCCAGTACTTC. Residues: CASSAIQGTQYF.